This record covers a single TCR beta chain. The antigen is unknown. J gave up 7 bases and V 3 bases, and 4 bases lay outside the gene matches. Germline V gene lookup returns CDR1 DFQATT and CDR2 SNEGSKA (reference sequence). This CDR3 has 13 amino acids. The data were obtained in a study of neurological immune-mediated disorders. Each sorted-subset library came from about a million CD4+ or CD8+ T cells. TCRdb independently ran MiXCR on the 5' RACE reads; one entry per CDR3 protein. The table lists some 20,000 distinct CDR3 sequences, 14% of them singletons, with less than 9.5% in the top ten. Findings and limits, study-wide: No sharing of CDR3 amino acid sequences was observed among expanded clones across subjects, suggesting private repertoires in all groups. Falling below healthy controls, multiple sclerosis showed the least TCR clonal expansion, while HTLV-1-associated myelopathy showed the most.

Sequenced: CD4+ T cells from blood. The clonotype was recovered from an older woman with HTLV-1-associated myelopathy (HAM/TSP). The J gene is TRBJ2-1, the V gene TRBV20-1, with 9 bases that match TRBD1. The CDR3 loop reads CSARTGGRNEQFF. The CDR3 nucleotides read TGCAGTGCTAGGACAGGGGGTAGGAATGAGCAGTTCTTC.